The next 14 T cell receptor beta chains were all read from a single sample in a study of cytomegalovirus exposure and HLA in healthy donors. PCR used 60 Vbeta primers and 13 Jbeta primers. TCRdb keeps only in-frame clones here, not all; method: immunoSEQ multiplex PCR. The sample lists 150,000 to 200,000 clones; 82% were seen once. The specimen sequenced was PBMCs. The source of these receptors is a woman aged 45 to 65 in good health and CMV-seropositive.

Of note for this clone: Other DNA variants within this sample encode the same CDR3. This rearrangement joins TRBV20-1 to TRBJ1-1; the D gene is possibly TRBD1 (5 bases). The CDR3 is made up of 11 amino acids. The ends were cut back, 3 bases at V and 8 bases at J, with 10 bases in the middle. Germline CDR1 DFQATT, CDR2 SNEGSKA (reference sequence). CDR3 sequence: CSAREDREAFF. The DNA for the CDR3 is TGCAGTGCTAGGGAAGACAGAGAAGCTTTCTTT.

The chain recombines TRBV7-9 with TRBJ2-5; D remains ambiguous. The CDR3 is 14 residues long. The germline gives CDR1 SEHNR, CDR2 FQNEAQ (reference sequence). Trimming took 5 bases from V and 3 from J, leaving 13 bases between them. The CDR3 protein is CASSPRVIKETQYF. The CDR3 DNA reads as TGTGCCAGCAGCCCCCGCGTAATAAAAGAGACCCAGTACTTC.

This sequence joins TRBV19 and TRBJ2-2; TRBD2 matches 11 bases. Germline V CDR1 and CDR2: LNHDA, SQIVND (reference sequence). V lost 3 bases and J lost 5; bases outside the gene matches: 8. CDR3 length: 17 residues. CDR3 DNA: TGTGCCAGTAGTATGGGGGGACTAGCGGCAACAACCGGGGAGCTGTTTTTT. Protein sequence: CASSMGGLAATTGELFF. The full variable domain, with the rest looked up from reference TRBV19 and TRBJ2-2, is DGGITQSPKYLFRKEGQNVTLSCEQNLNHDAMYWYRQDPGQGLRLIYYSQIVNDFQKGDIAEGYSVSREKKESFPLTVTSAQKNPTAFYLCASSMGGLAATTGELFFGEGSRLTVL.

DNA of the CDR3: TGTGCCATCAGGGCCTCAAACCAGGACACCGGGGAGCTGTTTTTT. Translation gives CAIRASNQDTGELFF. The chain couples TRBV10-3 to TRBJ2-2, with unresolved D. The germline CDR1 and CDR2 sequences are ENHRY and SYGVKD. V gave up 6 bases and J gave up 3 bases, with 14 bases separating them. CDR3 length: 15 residues.

The chain recombines TRBV9 with TRBJ1-4, with TRBD1 matching 8 bases. Germline CDR1 SGDLS, CDR2 YYNGEE. The CDR3 runs to 15 residues. Trimming at V came to 4 bases and at J to 8 bases, leaving 10 bases not matched to a gene. The CDR3 region has the DNA TGTGCCAGCAGCCCCTCGGACAGGGCGGGAGAAAAACTGTTTTTT. Its translation is CASSPSDRAGEKLFF.

J is TRBJ2-7 and V is TRBV28, with 7 bases identical to TRBD1. After removal of 4 bases from V and 3 bases from J, the junction contained 6 bases not matched to a gene. CDR1 and CDR2 (germline): MDHEN, SYDVKM. This CDR3 region has 14 residues. The CDR3 loop reads CASSSGTALYEQYF. The CDR3 DNA reads as TGTGCCAGCAGTTCCGGGACAGCGCTCTACGAGCAGTACTTC.

V and J are TRBV7-2 and TRBJ2-1; possible D gene TRBD2, 5 bases. Trimming removed 1 base at V and 8 bases at J, with 21 bases between. In germline, CDR1 is SGHTA, CDR2 FQGNSA. CDR3 size: 17 residues. The CDR3 region has the DNA TGTGCCAGCAGCTTAGATCTCCCGGGCGGGTTTGGGGATGAGCAGTTCTTC. Its protein is CASSLDLPGGFGDEQFF.

The chain is built from TRBV4-2 and TRBJ2-3; 12 bases map to TRBD2. Germline trimming cut 2 bases from V and 1 base from J; bases unmatched to any gene: 13. The CDR3 loop spans 20 amino acids. Germline-derived CDR1 and CDR2 are LGHNA and YNFKEQ. The CDR3 nucleotides read TGTGCCAGCAGCCAACTTGCCTCTCGGGGACTAGCGGGTGGCACAGATACGCAGTATTTT. Translating it yields CASSQLASRGLAGGTDTQYF.

This clone was seen a few times. The V gene is TRBV10-3, the J gene TRBJ2-2; TRBD2 might be the D (5 bases). CDR3 length: 14 amino acids. Germline V CDR1 and CDR2: ENHRY, SYGVKD. V shed 11 bases and J shed 3 bases, with 16 bases lying between them. Here the CDR3 reads CAAGGSADTGELFF. For the CDR3, the DNA is TGTGCCGCCGGAGGATCCGCTGACACCGGGGAGCTGTTTTTT.

The sample holds one count of this clone. This chain joins TRBV28 and TRBJ1-2, with a possible D match to TRBD1 (6 bases). The V end lost 5 bases, the J end lost 2 bases, and 6 bases lay between the germline ends. This CDR3 region has 12 residues. Germline V gene sequence: CDR1 MDHEN, CDR2 SYDVKM. CDR3 nucleotide sequence: TGTGCCAGCAGTAGGGGGAACTATGGCTACACCTTC. Protein: CASSRGNYGYTF.

The V gene is TRBV6-1, the J gene TRBJ2-7; tentative D call: TRBD1 (6 bases). CDR1 is MNHNS and CDR2 is SASEGT in the germline V gene. The CDR3 spans 13 residues. Trimming pared 8 bases from V and 2 bases from J, leaving 13 bases between. The CDR3 sequence: CASLPQGPYEQYF. In nucleotides, the CDR3 is TGTGCCAGCCTCCCACAGGGCCCCTACGAGCAGTACTTC.

This clone was observed once. The sample contains more than one DNA sequence encoding this CDR3. The V gene is TRBV7-9, the J gene TRBJ1-1; unclear D gene. Germline V gene data show CDR1 as SEHNR and CDR2 as FQNEAQ (reference sequence). The V end was cut by 2 bases, the J end by 1 base, with 5 bases between. The CDR3 has 13 amino acids. This chain's CDR3 is CASSLRENTEAFF. The CDR3 region has the DNA TGTGCCAGCAGCTTAAGAGAGAACACTGAAGCTTTCTTT.

The chain is built from TRBV2 and TRBJ1-1; D uncertain. V gave up 4 bases and J gave up 1 base, with 7 bases separating them. CDR3 length: 13 amino acids. Germline loops: CDR1 SNHLY, CDR2 FYNNEI. The CDR3 bases are TGTGCCAGCAGTGTCGACAAGAACACTGAAGCTTTCTTT. This sequence encodes CASSVDKNTEAFF.

This clone was detected once. This rearrangement joins TRBV5-1 to TRBJ2-7; 7 positions agree with TRBD1. Trimming removed 5 bases from V and 5 bases from J; junction bases left unmatched: 13. Looked up from germline, CDR1 is SGHRS and CDR2 is YFSETQ. The CDR3 sequence is 15 residues long. The CDR3 here is CASSSWGQGVDEQYF. CDR3 DNA: TGCGCCAGCAGTTCCTGGGGGCAGGGGGTTGACGAGCAGTACTTC. Drawing the rest from reference TRBV5-1 and TRBJ2-7, the complete variable domain is KAGVTQTPRYLIKTRGQQVTLSCSPISGHRSVSWYQQTPGQGLQFLFEYFSETQRNKGNFPGRFSGRQFSNSRSEMNVSTLELGDSALYLCASSSWGQGVDEQYFGPGTRLTVT.